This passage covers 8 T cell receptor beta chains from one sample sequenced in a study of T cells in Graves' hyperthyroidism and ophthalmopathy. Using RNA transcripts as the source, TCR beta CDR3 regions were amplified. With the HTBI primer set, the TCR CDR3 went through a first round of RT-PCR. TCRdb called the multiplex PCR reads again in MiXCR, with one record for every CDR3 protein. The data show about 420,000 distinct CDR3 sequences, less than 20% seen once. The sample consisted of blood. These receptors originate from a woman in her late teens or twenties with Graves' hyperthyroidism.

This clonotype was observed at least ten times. The DNA for the CDR3 is TGTGCCAGCAGCTTAAATCTGCGGGAGCCCTATACGCAGTATTTT. Translated, it gives CASSLNLREPYTQYF. The chain employs TRBV7-3 and TRBJ2-3; 7 bases are a match to TRBD2. The CDR3 spans 15 residues. V was pared by 1 base and J by 7 bases, with 8 bases of the junction left unmatched. The germline gives CDR1 SGHTA, CDR2 FQGTGA. The entire variable domain, with the rest obtained from reference TRBV7-3 and TRBJ2-3, is as follows: GAGVSQTPSNKVTEKGKYVELRCDPISGHTALYWYRQSLGQGPEFLIYFQGTGAADDSGLPNDRFFAVRPEGSVSTLKIQRTERGDSAVYLCASSLNLREPYTQYFGPGTRLTVL.

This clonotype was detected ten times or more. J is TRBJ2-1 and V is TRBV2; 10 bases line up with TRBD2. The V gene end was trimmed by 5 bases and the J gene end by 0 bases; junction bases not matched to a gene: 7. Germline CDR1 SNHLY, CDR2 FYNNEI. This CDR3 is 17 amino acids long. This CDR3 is CASSFISGGSSYNEQFF. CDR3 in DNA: TGTGCCAGCAGTTTTATTAGCGGGGGGAGCTCCTACAATGAGCAGTTCTTC.

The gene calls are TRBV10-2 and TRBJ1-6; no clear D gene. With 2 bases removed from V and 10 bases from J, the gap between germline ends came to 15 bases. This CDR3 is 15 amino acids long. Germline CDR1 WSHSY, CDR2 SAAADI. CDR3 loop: CASSEGPKGGSPLHF. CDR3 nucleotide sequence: TGCGCCAGCAGTGAGGGGCCTAAGGGCGGGTCACCCCTCCACTTT.

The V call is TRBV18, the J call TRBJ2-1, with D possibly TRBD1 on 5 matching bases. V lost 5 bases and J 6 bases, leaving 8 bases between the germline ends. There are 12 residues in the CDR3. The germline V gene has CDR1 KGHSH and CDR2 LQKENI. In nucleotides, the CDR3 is TGTGCCAGCTCAACCCAGGGCAATGAGCAGTTCTTC. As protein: CASSTQGNEQFF.

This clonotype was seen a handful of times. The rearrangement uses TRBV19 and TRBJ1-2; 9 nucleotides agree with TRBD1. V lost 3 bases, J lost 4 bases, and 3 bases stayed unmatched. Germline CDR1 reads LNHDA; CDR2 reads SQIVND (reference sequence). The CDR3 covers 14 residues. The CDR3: CASSMGQGSYGYTF. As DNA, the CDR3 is TGTGCCAGTAGTATGGGACAGGGAAGCTATGGCTACACCTTC.

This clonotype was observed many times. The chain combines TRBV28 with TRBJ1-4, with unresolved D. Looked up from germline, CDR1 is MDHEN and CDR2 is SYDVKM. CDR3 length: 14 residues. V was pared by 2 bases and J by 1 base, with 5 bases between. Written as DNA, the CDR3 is TGTGCCAGCAGTTTAGAGGGAACTAATGAAAAACTGTTTTTT. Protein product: CASSLEGTNEKLFF.

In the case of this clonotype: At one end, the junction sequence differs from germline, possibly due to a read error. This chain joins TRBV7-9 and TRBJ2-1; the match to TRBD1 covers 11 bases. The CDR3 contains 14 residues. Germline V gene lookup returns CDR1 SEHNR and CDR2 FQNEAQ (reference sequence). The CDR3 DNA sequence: TGTGCCAGCGGCTTAGGACAGGGGGCCGATGAGCAGTTCTTC. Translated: CASGLGQGADEQFF.

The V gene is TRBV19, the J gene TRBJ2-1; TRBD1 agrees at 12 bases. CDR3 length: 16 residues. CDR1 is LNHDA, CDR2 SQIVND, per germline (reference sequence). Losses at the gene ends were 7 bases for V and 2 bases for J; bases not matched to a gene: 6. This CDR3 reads CASMEGTGGAYNEQFF. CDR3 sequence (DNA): TGTGCCAGTATGGAGGGGACAGGGGGCGCCTACAATGAGCAGTTCTTC.